This TCR beta chain was captured by sequencing in a study of shared T cell receptors in the human thymus. This table comes from immunoSEQ multiplex PCR, and its TCRdb copy is limited to in-frame clones, with some not included. The top ten hold 0.0095% to 0.013% of the sample, which has under 850,000 clones, 85% to 90% seen once. Germline V gene data show CDR1 as SNHLY and CDR2 as FYNNEI. The CDR3 is 16 amino acids. The trim removed 6 bases at V and 6 bases at J, leaving 9 bases unmatched. These data also formed part of another study, on human thymus T cells. As that study records: Resected material from corrective heart surgery provided the thymus tissue analysed.

This chain joins TRBV2 and TRBJ2-4; TRBD2 aligns across 12 bases. Specimen: thymocytes. The receptor was isolated from a boy under two years old with a congenital heart defect. The DNA of the CDR3 is TGTGCCAGCAGGGAACCTAGCGGGAGGGCCGTAAACATTCAGTACTTC. Translation gives CASREPSGRAVNIQYF.